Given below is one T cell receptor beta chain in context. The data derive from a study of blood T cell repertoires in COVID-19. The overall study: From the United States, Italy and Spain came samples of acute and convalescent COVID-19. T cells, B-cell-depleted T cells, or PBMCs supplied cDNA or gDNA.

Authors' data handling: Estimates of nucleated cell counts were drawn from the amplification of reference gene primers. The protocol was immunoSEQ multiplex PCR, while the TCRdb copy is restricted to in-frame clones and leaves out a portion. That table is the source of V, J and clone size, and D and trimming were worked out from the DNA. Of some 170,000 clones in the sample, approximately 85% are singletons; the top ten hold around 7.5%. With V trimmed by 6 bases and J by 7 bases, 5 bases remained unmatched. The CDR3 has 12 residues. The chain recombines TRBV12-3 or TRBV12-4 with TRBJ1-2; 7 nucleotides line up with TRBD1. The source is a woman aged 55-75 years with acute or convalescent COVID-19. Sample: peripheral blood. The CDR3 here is CASSLTGLGYTF. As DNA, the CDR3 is TGTGCCAGCAGCCTGACAGGGCTTGGCTACACCTTC.